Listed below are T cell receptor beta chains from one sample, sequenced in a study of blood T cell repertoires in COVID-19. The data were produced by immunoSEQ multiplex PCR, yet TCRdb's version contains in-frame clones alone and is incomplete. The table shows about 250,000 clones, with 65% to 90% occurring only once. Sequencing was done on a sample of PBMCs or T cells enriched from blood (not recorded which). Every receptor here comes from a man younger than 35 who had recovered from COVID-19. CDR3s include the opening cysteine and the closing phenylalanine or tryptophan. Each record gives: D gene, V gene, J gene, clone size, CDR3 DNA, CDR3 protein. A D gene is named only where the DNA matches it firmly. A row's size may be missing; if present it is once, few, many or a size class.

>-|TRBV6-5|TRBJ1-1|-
TGTGCCAGCAGTTATTTAGGGGGTAACACTGAAGCTTTCTTT
CASSYLGGNTEAFF
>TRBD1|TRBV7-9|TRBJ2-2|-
TGTGCCAGCAGCTTTTCCGGGACAGAGAACACCGGGGAGCTGTTTTTT
CASSFSGTENTGELFF
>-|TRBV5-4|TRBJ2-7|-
TGTGCCAGCAGCCCGGGAGGGGGCTTCGAGCAGTACTTC
CASSPGGGFEQYF
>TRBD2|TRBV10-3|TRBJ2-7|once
TGTGCCATCAGTCCGCCGACTAGCGGGTCTTCCTACGAGCAGTACTTC
CAISPPTSGSSYEQYF
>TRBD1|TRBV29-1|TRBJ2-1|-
TGCAGCGTTGTCCGACAGGGTGGTGTCTACAATGAGCAGTTCTTC
CSVVRQGGVYNEQFF
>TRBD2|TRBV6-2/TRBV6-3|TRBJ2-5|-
TGTGCCAGCAGTTTCCTAGCGGGAGAGGGTGAGACCCAGTACTTC
CASSFLAGEGETQYF
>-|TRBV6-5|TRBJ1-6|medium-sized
TGTGCCAGCGCGGGGAACGACCCCTCACCCCTCCACTTT
CASAGNDPSPLHF
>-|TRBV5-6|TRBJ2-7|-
TGTGCCAGCAGCCCCTTGACAGAGAACGAGCAGTACTTC
CASSPLTENEQYF
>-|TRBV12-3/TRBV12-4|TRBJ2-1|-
TGTGCCAGCATGGACACAGGCTACAATGAGCAGTTCTTC
CASMDTGYNEQFF
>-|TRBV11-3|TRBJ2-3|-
TGTGCCAGCAGCTTACGGCCTGGCAGGGAAAGGGGAGATACGCAGTATTTT
CASSLRPGRERGDTQYF
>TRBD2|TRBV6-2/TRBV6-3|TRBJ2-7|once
TGTGCCAGCAGTTCCCAGCGGACTAGCGGTAGGAACGAGCAGTACTTC
CASSSQRTSGRNEQYF
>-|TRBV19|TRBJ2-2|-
TGTGCCAGTAGACAGACAGGTATCACCGGGGAGCTGTTTTTT
CASRQTGITGELFF
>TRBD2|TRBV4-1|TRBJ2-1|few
TGCGCCAGCAGCCATCCTGCTAGCGGGAGGGTTGAGCAGTTCTTC
CASSHPASGRVEQFF
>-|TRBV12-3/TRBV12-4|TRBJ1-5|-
TGTGCCAGCAGCTACAGGGTAAATCAGCCCCAGCATTTT
CASSYRVNQPQHF
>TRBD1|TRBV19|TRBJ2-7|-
TGTGCCAGTAGTGCTTCAACCGGGACAGGGACCTACGAGCAGTACTTC
CASSASTGTGTYEQYF
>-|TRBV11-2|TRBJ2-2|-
TGTGCCAGCAGCTCCGGGGGGGACAGCCACACCGGGGAGCTGTTTTTT
CASSSGGDSHTGELFF
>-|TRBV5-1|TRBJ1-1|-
TGCGCCAGCAGCTTGGGGGCGGGGGCAAACACTGAAGCTTTCTTT
CASSLGAGANTEAFF
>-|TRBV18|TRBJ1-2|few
TGTGCCAGCTCGACACGGGAGGGACCTAACTATGGCTACACCTTC
CASSTREGPNYGYTF
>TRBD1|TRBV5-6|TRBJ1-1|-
TGTGCCAGCAGCCGGGACAGGGTTGGCACTGAAGCTTTCTTT
CASSRDRVGTEAFF
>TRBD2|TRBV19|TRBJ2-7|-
TGTGCCAGCGTCCCGAGCAGCGGGAGTATCCACGAGCAGTACTTC
CASVPSSGSIHEQYF
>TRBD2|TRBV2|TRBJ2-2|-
TGTGCCATCCGAAGGACTAGCGGGAGGGCCAGTGGCACCGGGGAGCTGTTTTTT
CAIRRTSGRASGTGELFF
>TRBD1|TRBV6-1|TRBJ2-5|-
TGTGCCAGCAGTGATCTGGGACAGGGTAAAGAGACCCAGTACTTC
CASSDLGQGKETQYF
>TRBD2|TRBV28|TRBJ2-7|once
TGTGCCAGCAGTTTTAGCGGGGGAGGGTACGAGCAGTACTTC
CASSFSGGGYEQYF
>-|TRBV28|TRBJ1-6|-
TGTGCCAGCAGCACTACAGGGAGCTTTAATTCACCCCTCCACTTT
CASSTTGSFNSPLHF
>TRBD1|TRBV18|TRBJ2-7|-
TGTGCCAGCTCACCGGACAGGGGGCCGAGTCTGTACTTC
CASSPDRGPSLYF
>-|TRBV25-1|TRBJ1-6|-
TGTGCCAGCAGTGTACAGGGCGGTCATAATTCACCCCTCCACTTT
CASSVQGGHNSPLHF
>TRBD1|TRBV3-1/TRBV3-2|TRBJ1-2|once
TGTGCCAGCAGCCATCTTGGACAGGCGCGTAACTATGGCTACACCTTC
CASSHLGQARNYGYTF
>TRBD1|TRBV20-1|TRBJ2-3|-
TGCAGTGCTAGTGACGGACAGGGTCGTGCAGATACGCAGTATTTT
CSASDGQGRADTQYF
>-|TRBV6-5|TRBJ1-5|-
TGTGCCAGCAGTACTACAGGGTTTGTCAATCAGCCCCAGCATTTT
CASSTTGFVNQPQHF